In this sample, the clone carrying this TCR beta chain turned up a few times. The target antigen is unknown. This sample is part of a study of blood T cells in healthy people across ages. Healthy Caucasian individuals from Russia aged 6 to 90 served as donors. Next came a second PCR, run for 7 to 11 cycles, which used a sample-barcoded 5' primer along with a J-beta primer mix. From the 5' RACE reads, TCRdb called clonotypes with MiXCR, one entry per CDR3 protein. The data hold about 570,000 distinct CDR3 sequences, with about 26% observed a single time. General study points: Because sorting was not performed, PBMCs prevented conclusive naive versus antigen-experienced comparison. TCR beta diversity was tightly associated with the proportion of naive T cells.

The specimen sequenced was blood. The source of this sequence is a woman in her sixties or seventies in good health.

CDR3 nucleotide sequence: TGTGCCTGGAGTGAAAGAAACTATGGCTACACCTTC. It yields the protein CAWSERNYGYTF. The V gene is TRBV30, the J gene TRBJ1-2; no reliable D call. Germline loops: CDR1 GTSNPN, CDR2 SVGIG (reference sequence). V gave up 1 base and J gave up 2 bases, with 5 bases separating them. The CDR3 covers 12 residues. The entire variable domain, with the rest obtained from reference TRBV30 and TRBJ1-2, is as follows: SQTIHQWPATLVQPVGSPLSLECTVEGTSNPNLYWYRQAAGRGLQLLFYSVGIGQISSEVPQNLSASRPQDRQFILSSKKLLLSDSGFYLCAWSERNYGYTFGSGTRLTVV.